This is a list of T cell receptor beta chains from one sample in a study of identical twins. TCRdb re-derived calls from the 5' RACE reads in MiXCR, one entry per CDR3 protein. The data show a few hundred thousand distinct CDR3 sequences, about 12% seen once. The sample also formed part of further work on yellow fever vaccine responses in identical twins.

The sequenced sample consisted of memory (CD45RO+) T cells sorted from blood. Receptors originate from a woman under 30 in good health. Both conserved end residues are part of each CDR3. The D gene is left open where the match is weak. Clone sizes are given selectively: once, few, many, or a class where the clone is expanded.

V gene	clone size	D gene	J gene	CDR3 DNA	CDR3 protein
TRBV12-3/TRBV12-4	NA	NA	TRBJ2-5	TGTGCCAGCAGTTTCTTAGGGGAAGAGACCCAGTACTTC	CASSFLGEETQYF
TRBV28	NA	TRBD2	TRBJ2-1	TGTGCCAGCAGTGTCGCGGGGGGACAAGATTATGAGCAGTTCTTC	CASSVAGGQDYEQFF
TRBV7-2	NA	NA	TRBJ2-5	TGTGCCAGCAGATATACAGGGTTAGAGACCCAGTACTTC	CASRYTGLETQYF
TRBV2	few	NA	TRBJ1-1	TGTGCCAGCCGTCCGGGGGGGTTGGACACTGAAGCTTTCTTT	CASRPGGLDTEAFF
TRBV27	NA	NA	TRBJ2-1	TGTGCCAGCAGTTTCTTTGTCTCGGATACTTCCTACAATGAGCAGTTCTTC	CASSFFVSDTSYNEQFF
TRBV2	NA	TRBD2	TRBJ2-1	TGTGCCAGCAGTGTGACTAGCGGGGGTCCAAGCTCCTACAATGAGCAGTTCTTC	CASSVTSGGPSSYNEQFF
TRBV6-5	many	NA	TRBJ2-7	TGTGCCAGCAGAGGGAACTCCTACGAGCAGTACTTC	CASRGNSYEQYF
TRBV27	few	NA	TRBJ2-7	TGTGCCAGCGCCGGAATACGTTCCTACGAGCAGTACTTC	CASAGIRSYEQYF
TRBV2	NA	NA	TRBJ1-2	TGTGCCAGCAGTGTACAGGGTTTTCAGGTACTTGGCTACACCTTC	CASSVQGFQVLGYTF
TRBV18	NA	TRBD1	TRBJ2-1	TGTGCCAGCTCACCCGGGACAGTTAGCAATGAGCAGTTCTTC	CASSPGTVSNEQFF
TRBV25-1	NA	NA	TRBJ2-2	TGTGCCAGCAGTGAAGCGAGACCAGGCGGGGGGGAGCTGTTTTTT	CASSEARPGGGELFF
TRBV7-2	many	NA	TRBJ2-1	TGTGCCAGCAGCCCAGGGACCTTCATCAATGAGCAGTTCTTC	CASSPGTFINEQFF
TRBV6-1	NA	NA	TRBJ1-3	TGTGCCAGCAGTGGGTTGGCTGGAAACACCATATATTTT	CASSGLAGNTIYF
TRBV11-2	few	NA	TRBJ2-7	TGTGCCAGCAGGAGGTCCGACGAGCAGTACTTC	CASRRSDEQYF
TRBV2	NA	TRBD2	TRBJ2-3	TGTGCCAGCAAAGGACTAGCGGGCGGCGCAGATACGCAGTATTTT	CASKGLAGGADTQYF
TRBV6-1	once	TRBD1	TRBJ1-1	TGTGCCAGCAGTGGTCAGGGGGTGGGGGAAGCTTTCTTT	CASSGQGVGEAFF
TRBV7-9	few	NA	TRBJ2-1	TGTGCCAGCAGCTTAGTATTTCAACAATCCCTATCGGATGAGCAGTTCTTC	CASSLVFQQSLSDEQFF
TRBV28	NA	TRBD2	TRBJ2-7	TGTGCCAGCAGCTCGATTACTAGCGGTGAATACGAGCAGTACTTC	CASSSITSGEYEQYF
TRBV24-1	many	NA	TRBJ2-2	TGTGCCACCACTTCACGCGGAGGGGGAACCGGGGAGCTGTTTTTT	CATTSRGGGTGELFF
TRBV19	NA	TRBD2	TRBJ2-1	TGTGCCAGTAGTAATACGAGACTAGCGGGGGAAAAGCAGTTCTTC	CASSNTRLAGEKQFF
TRBV15	few	NA	TRBJ2-7	TGTGCCACCAGCAGGGAAAACAGGGCGCAGTACTTC	CATSRENRAQYF
TRBV7-3	NA	NA	TRBJ2-3	TGTGCCAGCAGCTCCTATGGGGGGACCAGCACAGATACGCAGTATTTT	CASSSYGGTSTDTQYF
TRBV4-2	many	TRBD2	TRBJ2-3	TGTGCCAGCAGCCCGGGACTAGCGGGAGGGCCAAGCACAGATACGCAGTATTTT	CASSPGLAGGPSTDTQYF
TRBV27	many	NA	TRBJ2-7	TGTGCCAGCAGTCCTTGGGTTAGCTCAGCCTACGAGCAGTACTTC	CASSPWVSSAYEQYF
TRBV14	NA	NA	TRBJ2-2	TGTGCCAGCAGCCACGAGGTGGTAGTCGGCACCGGGGAGCTGTTTTTT	CASSHEVVVGTGELFF
TRBV3-1	NA	NA	TRBJ2-1	TGTGCCAGCACCGCAACTAGCTTTAATGAGCAGTTCTTC	CASTATSFNEQFF
TRBV29-1	NA	NA	TRBJ2-7	TGCAGCGTTGTTTCGGGGGATTCCTACGAGCAGTACTTC	CSVVSGDSYEQYF
TRBV20-1	many	TRBD1	TRBJ2-3	TGCAGCGCGACCAATTACCAGGGGGCCACAGATACGCAGTATTTT	CSATNYQGATDTQYF
TRBV24-1	NA	TRBD2	TRBJ2-1	TGTGCCACCAGTGATTCGTTGCTTACACTAGCGAACAATGAGCAGTTCTTC	CATSDSLLTLANNEQFF
TRBV7-6	NA	NA	TRBJ1-3	TGTGCCAGCAGTCCGAGGAGGGGAACGGGAAACACCATATATTTT	CASSPRRGTGNTIYF
TRBV24-1	many	TRBD1	TRBJ2-1	TGTGCCACCAGTGACACCGGGACAGGGGGCTTGGATGAGCAGTTCTTC	CATSDTGTGGLDEQFF
TRBV7-2	NA	NA	TRBJ2-5	TGTGCCAGCAGCCAAGGAGTCTCGGGCCAAGAGACCCAGTACTTC	CASSQGVSGQETQYF
TRBV5-6	many	NA	TRBJ2-7	TGTGCCAGCAGCTTGGTCGGTAGACATGAGCAGTACTTC	CASSLVGRHEQYF
TRBV25-1	NA	NA	TRBJ2-4	TGTGCCAGCAGTGAATCTCCGAGGGGGGTAGATGTCAAAAACATTCAGTACTTC	CASSESPRGVDVKNIQYF
TRBV24-1	NA	TRBD1	TRBJ1-2	TGTGCCACCAGTGATCCGGGACAGGGAACTAATGGCTACACCTTC	CATSDPGQGTNGYTF
TRBV7-8	few	TRBD2	TRBJ2-5	TGTGCCAGCAGCTTAGCTTGGCGGCGGGGGGGCTTTGAGACCCAGTACTTC	CASSLAWRRGGFETQYF
TRBV7-8	many	TRBD1	TRBJ2-7	TGTGCCAGCAGCTCTCGACAGGGAAAGCTTACGGACGAGCAGTACTTC	CASSSRQGKLTDEQYF
TRBV20-1	NA	NA	TRBJ2-5	TGCAGTGCTCCGCCGACCCAGGGAGAGACCCAGTACTTC	CSAPPTQGETQYF
TRBV4-2	few	TRBD2	TRBJ2-2	TGTGCCAGCAGCAAAAGGACTAGCGGGGGGCCTAACACCGGGGAGCTGTTTTTT	CASSKRTSGGPNTGELFF
TRBV15	many	TRBD2	TRBJ2-5	TGTGCCACCAGCAGAGTCTTGGGACTAGCGGGGGGAGAGACCCAGTACTTC	CATSRVLGLAGGETQYF
TRBV14	NA	TRBD1	TRBJ2-5	TGTGCCAGCAGCCAACCTAGCAGGGGGAAAGAGACCCAGTACTTC	CASSQPSRGKETQYF
TRBV20-1	many	NA	TRBJ2-7	TGCAGTGCTCCAGCGACAGCTAGCTACGAGCAGTACTTC	CSAPATASYEQYF
TRBV7-2	NA	TRBD2	TRBJ2-7	TGTGCCAGCAGCTTAGAGGCGGGAGAATGGTACGAGCAGTACTTC	CASSLEAGEWYEQYF